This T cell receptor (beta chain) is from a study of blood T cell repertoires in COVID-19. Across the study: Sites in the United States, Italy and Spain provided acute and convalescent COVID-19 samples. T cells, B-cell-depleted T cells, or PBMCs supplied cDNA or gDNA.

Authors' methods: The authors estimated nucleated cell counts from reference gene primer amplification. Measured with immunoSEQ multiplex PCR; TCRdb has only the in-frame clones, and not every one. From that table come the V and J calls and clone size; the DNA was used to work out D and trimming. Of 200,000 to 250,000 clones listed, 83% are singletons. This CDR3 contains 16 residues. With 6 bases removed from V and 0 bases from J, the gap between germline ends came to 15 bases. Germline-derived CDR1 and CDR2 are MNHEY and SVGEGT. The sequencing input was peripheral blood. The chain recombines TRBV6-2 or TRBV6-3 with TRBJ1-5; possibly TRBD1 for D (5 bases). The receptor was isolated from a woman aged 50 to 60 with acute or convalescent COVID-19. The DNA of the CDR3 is TGTGCCAGCAGCCCTGAGACAGTTTATAGCAATCAGCCCCAGCATTTT. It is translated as CASSPETVYSNQPQHF.